Listed below are T cell receptor beta chains from one sample, sequenced in a study of blood T cell repertoires in COVID-19. Assay used: immunoSEQ multiplex PCR; TCRdb lists only in-frame clones, some missing. Seen here are about 250,000 clones, approximately 85% observed once, and the top ten hold approximately 8.2%. The sequenced sample was PBMCs or T cells enriched from blood (not recorded which). All receptors come from a woman aged 45-59 years with acute COVID-19. CDR3s include the opening cysteine and the closing phenylalanine or tryptophan. Fields, in order: V gene, clone size, D gene, J gene, CDR3 protein, CDR3 DNA. D genes are given only for firm matches. The listing skips clone size in some rows; elsewhere it reads once, few, many or a size class.

v_call: TRBV7-2; clone_size: NA; d_call: TRBD1; j_call: TRBJ1-1; cdr3_aa: CASSLGQGSTEAFF; cdr3_nt: TGTGCCAGCAGCCTCGGACAGGGCAGCACTGAAGCTTTCTTT
v_call: TRBV29-1; clone_size: once; d_call: TRBD1; j_call: TRBJ1-4; cdr3_aa: CSGRQGPTNEKLFF; cdr3_nt: TGCAGCGGACGACAGGGTCCAACTAATGAAAAACTGTTTTTT
v_call: TRBV19; clone_size: NA; d_call: NA; j_call: TRBJ2-6; cdr3_aa: CASSPLGASGANVLTF; cdr3_nt: TGTGCCAGTAGCCCCCTAGGGGCCTCTGGGGCCAACGTCCTGACTTTC
v_call: TRBV19; clone_size: NA; d_call: TRBD1; j_call: TRBJ1-4; cdr3_aa: CASSLGQVIGKLFF; cdr3_nt: TGTGCCAGTAGCCTGGGACAGGTAATAGGAAAACTGTTTTTT
v_call: TRBV3-1/TRBV3-2; clone_size: NA; d_call: NA; j_call: TRBJ1-2; cdr3_aa: CASSQELVGRTGYTF; cdr3_nt: TGTGCCAGCAGCCAAGAATTAGTGGGGCGGACCGGCTACACCTTC
v_call: TRBV3-1/TRBV3-2; clone_size: NA; d_call: NA; j_call: TRBJ1-4; cdr3_aa: CASSRRGDEKLFF; cdr3_nt: TGTGCCAGCAGCCGGAGGGGTGATGAAAAACTGTTTTTT
v_call: TRBV10-3; clone_size: NA; d_call: NA; j_call: TRBJ2-1; cdr3_aa: CAISGGGEQFF; cdr3_nt: TGTGCCATCAGTGGAGGGGGTGAGCAGTTCTTC
v_call: TRBV4-3; clone_size: NA; d_call: TRBD1; j_call: TRBJ1-2; cdr3_aa: CASSQGLAGGSYGYTF; cdr3_nt: TGCGCCAGCAGCCAAGGGTTGGCAGGGGGCAGCTATGGCTACACCTTC
v_call: TRBV6-2/TRBV6-3; clone_size: few; d_call: NA; j_call: TRBJ2-7; cdr3_aa: CASSLWTSREQYF; cdr3_nt: TGTGCCAGCAGCCTGTGGACTTCGCGCGAGCAGTACTTC
v_call: TRBV6-5; clone_size: NA; d_call: TRBD1; j_call: TRBJ1-1; cdr3_aa: CASGHRGGTEAFF; cdr3_nt: TGTGCCAGCGGACACAGGGGTGGCACTGAAGCTTTCTTT
v_call: TRBV11-1; clone_size: NA; d_call: NA; j_call: TRBJ1-1; cdr3_aa: CASSRLNTEAFF; cdr3_nt: TGTGCCAGCAGCCGGTTGAACACTGAAGCTTTCTTT
v_call: TRBV7-2; clone_size: NA; d_call: NA; j_call: TRBJ2-4; cdr3_aa: CASSSGDPKNIQYF; cdr3_nt: TGTGCCAGCAGCTCAGGGGATCCCAAAAACATTCAGTACTTC
v_call: TRBV3-1/TRBV3-2; clone_size: NA; d_call: TRBD1; j_call: TRBJ1-5; cdr3_aa: CASSRQGGNQPQHF; cdr3_nt: TGTGCCAGCAGCCGACAGGGCGGCAATCAGCCCCAGCATTTT
v_call: TRBV2; clone_size: NA; d_call: NA; j_call: TRBJ1-5; cdr3_aa: CASSRRNQPQHF; cdr3_nt: TGTGCCAGCAGCAGGCGTAATCAGCCCCAGCATTTT
v_call: TRBV7-9; clone_size: NA; d_call: NA; j_call: TRBJ1-4; cdr3_aa: CASSPPVLVNEKLFF; cdr3_nt: TGTGCCAGCAGCCCCCCCGTGTTAGTCAATGAAAAACTGTTTTTT
v_call: TRBV6-5; clone_size: NA; d_call: TRBD1; j_call: TRBJ1-2; cdr3_aa: CASSYRGQGALGYTF; cdr3_nt: TGTGCCAGCAGTTACCGGGGACAGGGGGCGTTGGGCTACACCTTC
v_call: TRBV4-3; clone_size: NA; d_call: NA; j_call: TRBJ1-6; cdr3_aa: CASSQVQGSNSPLHF; cdr3_nt: TGCGCCAGCAGCCAAGTGCAGGGTTCTAATTCACCCCTCCACTTT
v_call: TRBV7-2; clone_size: NA; d_call: TRBD1; j_call: TRBJ1-1; cdr3_aa: CASSLTGNAEAFF; cdr3_nt: TGTGCCAGCAGCTTGACAGGGAACGCTGAAGCTTTCTTT
v_call: TRBV2; clone_size: NA; d_call: TRBD1; j_call: TRBJ1-1; cdr3_aa: CASRAWTGGDTEAFF; cdr3_nt: TGTGCCAGCAGGGCTTGGACAGGGGGGGACACTGAAGCTTTCTTT
v_call: TRBV12-3/TRBV12-4; clone_size: NA; d_call: NA; j_call: TRBJ1-1; cdr3_aa: CASSYYRGEAFF; cdr3_nt: TGTGCCAGCAGCTACTATCGGGGGGAAGCTTTCTTT
v_call: TRBV10-3; clone_size: NA; d_call: NA; j_call: TRBJ2-3; cdr3_aa: CAISEHSPGQTTQYF; cdr3_nt: TGTGCCATCAGTGAGCACTCCCCTGGGCAGACTACGCAGTATTTT
v_call: TRBV11-2; clone_size: NA; d_call: TRBD1; j_call: TRBJ1-5; cdr3_aa: CASSKRTGGVGQPQHF; cdr3_nt: TGTGCCAGCAGCAAGCGGACAGGGGGCGTGGGTCAGCCCCAGCATTTT
v_call: TRBV5-1; clone_size: NA; d_call: TRBD1; j_call: TRBJ2-1; cdr3_aa: CASSSQGNEQFF; cdr3_nt: TGCGCCAGCAGCTCACAGGGGAATGAGCAGTTCTTC
v_call: TRBV7-8; clone_size: NA; d_call: NA; j_call: TRBJ2-1; cdr3_aa: CASSGRGRNEQFF; cdr3_nt: TGTGCCAGCAGCGGCAGGGGTCGGAATGAGCAGTTCTTC
v_call: TRBV15; clone_size: NA; d_call: TRBD1; j_call: TRBJ1-2; cdr3_aa: CATSRSDRGNYGYTF; cdr3_nt: TGTGCCACCAGCAGGTCGGACAGGGGAAACTATGGCTACACCTTC
v_call: TRBV6-1; clone_size: NA; d_call: NA; j_call: TRBJ1-1; cdr3_aa: CASRPIVNTEAFF; cdr3_nt: TGTGCCAGCAGACCCATAGTGAACACTGAAGCTTTCTTT
v_call: TRBV19; clone_size: NA; d_call: TRBD2; j_call: TRBJ2-3; cdr3_aa: CASRLAGGSTDTQYF; cdr3_nt: TGTGCCAGTAGATTAGCGGGGGGCAGCACAGATACGCAGTATTTT
v_call: TRBV6-1; clone_size: many; d_call: TRBD1; j_call: TRBJ2-4; cdr3_aa: CASSERQGLAKNIQYF; cdr3_nt: TGTGCCAGCAGTGAACGACAGGGCTTAGCCAAAAACATTCAGTACTTC
v_call: TRBV12-3/TRBV12-4; clone_size: NA; d_call: NA; j_call: TRBJ1-2; cdr3_aa: CASRSGGVGYTF; cdr3_nt: TGTGCCAGCAGATCCGGAGGAGTGGGCTACACCTTC
v_call: TRBV6-5; clone_size: NA; d_call: TRBD1; j_call: TRBJ1-3; cdr3_aa: CARQTGWGNTIYF; cdr3_nt: TGTGCCAGACAGACAGGGTGGGGAAACACCATATATTTT
v_call: TRBV7-2; clone_size: NA; d_call: NA; j_call: TRBJ2-2; cdr3_aa: CASSAQMNTGELFF; cdr3_nt: TGTGCCAGCAGCGCCCAGATGAACACCGGGGAGCTGTTTTTT
v_call: TRBV10-2; clone_size: NA; d_call: TRBD1; j_call: TRBJ2-3; cdr3_aa: CASSLGQGAADTQYF; cdr3_nt: TGCGCCAGCAGTTTAGGACAGGGGGCCGCAGATACGCAGTATTTT
v_call: TRBV27; clone_size: NA; d_call: TRBD2; j_call: TRBJ2-5; cdr3_aa: CASSPVAGGLEETQYF; cdr3_nt: TGTGCCAGCAGTCCAGTAGCGGGGGGGCTGGAAGAGACCCAGTACTTC
v_call: TRBV13; clone_size: NA; d_call: TRBD2; j_call: TRBJ2-1; cdr3_aa: CASSPNRGGVYNEQFF; cdr3_nt: TGTGCCAGCAGCCCTAATCGCGGGGGGGTATACAATGAGCAGTTCTTC
v_call: TRBV11-2; clone_size: NA; d_call: TRBD2; j_call: TRBJ2-5; cdr3_aa: CASSLAPPGLAGGLETQYF; cdr3_nt: TGTGCCAGCAGCTTAGCGCCTCCGGGACTAGCGGGGGGGCTCGAGACCCAGTACTTC
v_call: TRBV11-2; clone_size: NA; d_call: TRBD2; j_call: TRBJ2-3; cdr3_aa: CASSLDGSGGQKDTQYF; cdr3_nt: TGTGCCAGCAGCTTAGATGGCTCGGGGGGGCAAAAAGATACGCAGTATTTT
v_call: TRBV10-3; clone_size: NA; d_call: NA; j_call: TRBJ1-1; cdr3_aa: CAISVGGRTNTEAFF; cdr3_nt: TGTGCCATCAGTGTCGGGGGGCGTACGAACACTGAAGCTTTCTTT
v_call: TRBV4-3; clone_size: NA; d_call: NA; j_call: TRBJ2-5; cdr3_aa: CASSQGRTRGSETQYF; cdr3_nt: TGCGCCAGCAGCCAGGGCCGGACCAGGGGTAGTGAGACCCAGTACTTC
v_call: TRBV25-1; clone_size: NA; d_call: NA; j_call: TRBJ2-2; cdr3_aa: CASSEGRGHTGELFF; cdr3_nt: TGTGCCAGCAGTGAGGGCAGGGGTCACACCGGGGAGCTGTTTTTT
v_call: TRBV29-1; clone_size: NA; d_call: NA; j_call: TRBJ1-1; cdr3_aa: CSVGGAEAFF; cdr3_nt: TGCAGCGTTGGGGGGGCTGAAGCTTTCTTT
v_call: TRBV18; clone_size: NA; d_call: TRBD1; j_call: TRBJ1-1; cdr3_aa: CASSPVRGQGGTEAFF; cdr3_nt: TGTGCCAGCTCACCTGTTCGGGGACAGGGGGGCACTGAAGCTTTCTTT
v_call: TRBV7-2; clone_size: NA; d_call: TRBD1; j_call: TRBJ2-2; cdr3_aa: CASSPAGGPTGELFF; cdr3_nt: TGTGCCAGCAGCCCGGCAGGGGGCCCTACCGGGGAGCTGTTTTTT